The rows below give T cell receptor beta chains drawn from one sample of a study of blood T cell repertoires in COVID-19. Generated by immunoSEQ multiplex PCR, the TCRdb table keeps only in-frame clones and is missing some. The sample holds a few hundred thousand clones, around 90% seen once. Sample: PBMCs or T cells enriched from blood (not recorded which). The receptors stem from a woman aged 18-35 years with acute COVID-19. Each CDR3 is given with its conserved first and last residue. Each record gives: CDR3 protein, CDR3 DNA, D gene, J gene, CDR3 length, V gene, clone size. A D gene is named only where the DNA matches it firmly. Clone size is given for some rows only: seen once, a few or many times, or a class if the clone is expanded.

CDR3aa: CASSGPGTGTYEQYF; CDR3nt: TGTGCCAGCAGTGGACCCGGGACAGGTACCTACGAGCAGTACTTC; d_gene: TRBD1; j_gene: TRBJ2-7; len: 15; v_gene: TRBV28; abundance: -
CDR3aa: CASSQLEDGLYEQYF; CDR3nt: TGCGCCAGCAGCCAACTAGAAGACGGTCTCTACGAGCAGTACTTC; d_gene: -; j_gene: TRBJ2-7; len: 15; v_gene: TRBV4-1; abundance: -
CDR3aa: CAWSARQGFSYEQYF; CDR3nt: TGTGCCTGGAGTGCACGACAGGGGTTCTCCTACGAGCAGTACTTC; d_gene: TRBD1; j_gene: TRBJ2-7; len: 15; v_gene: TRBV30; abundance: -
CDR3aa: CASSEQGTAIGKLFF; CDR3nt: TGTGCCAGCAGCGAACAGGGTACGGCCATTGGAAAACTGTTTTTT; d_gene: -; j_gene: TRBJ1-4; len: 15; v_gene: TRBV6-2/TRBV6-3; abundance: -
CDR3aa: CASSLVGLGGRGEQFF; CDR3nt: TGTGCCAGCAGTTTAGTGGGACTAGGAGGCCGTGGTGAGCAGTTCTTC; d_gene: TRBD2; j_gene: TRBJ2-1; len: 16; v_gene: TRBV27; abundance: -
CDR3aa: CASSLGQGNEKLFF; CDR3nt: TGTGCCAGCAGCTTAGGACAGGGTAATGAAAAACTGTTTTTT; d_gene: TRBD1; j_gene: TRBJ1-4; len: 14; v_gene: TRBV7-2; abundance: -
CDR3aa: CATLFRALGPYEQYF; CDR3nt: TGTGCCACCCTTTTTAGGGCACTAGGGCCCTACGAGCAGTACTTC; d_gene: -; j_gene: TRBJ2-7; len: 15; v_gene: TRBV6-5; abundance: -
CDR3aa: CASSQDPQDIANQPQHF; CDR3nt: TGTGCCAGCAGCCAAGATCCCCAGGACATCGCCAATCAGCCCCAGCATTTT; d_gene: -; j_gene: TRBJ1-5; len: 17; v_gene: TRBV4-2; abundance: -
CDR3aa: CATRNRAPTDTQYF; CDR3nt: TGCGCCACCAGAAACAGGGCCCCCACAGATACGCAGTATTTT; d_gene: -; j_gene: TRBJ2-3; len: 14; v_gene: TRBV4-1; abundance: -
CDR3aa: CATSETSGRNTQYF; CDR3nt: TGTGCCACCAGTGAGACTAGCGGGAGGAATACGCAGTATTTT; d_gene: TRBD2; j_gene: TRBJ2-3; len: 14; v_gene: TRBV24-1; abundance: -
CDR3aa: CASSQPNRGRNQPQHF; CDR3nt: TGTGCCAGCAGCCAGCCAAACAGGGGGCGTAATCAGCCCCAGCATTTT; d_gene: TRBD1; j_gene: TRBJ1-5; len: 16; v_gene: TRBV4-2; abundance: -
CDR3aa: CASSQDGRGNSPLHF; CDR3nt: TGTGCCAGCAGCCAAGATGGCAGGGGTAATTCACCCCTCCACTTT; d_gene: -; j_gene: TRBJ1-6; len: 15; v_gene: TRBV4-2; abundance: -
CDR3aa: CASSQGPSSASYNEQFF; CDR3nt: TGTGCCAGCAGCCAAGGGCCCTCTAGCGCCTCCTACAATGAGCAGTTCTTC; d_gene: -; j_gene: TRBJ2-1; len: 17; v_gene: TRBV4-2; abundance: -
CDR3aa: CASSRTALSGNTIYF; CDR3nt: TGTGCCAGCAGCAGGACAGCACTCTCTGGAAACACCATATATTTT; d_gene: -; j_gene: TRBJ1-3; len: 15; v_gene: TRBV28; abundance: few
CDR3aa: CAISESGQGDQETQYF; CDR3nt: TGTGCCATCAGTGAGTCGGGACAGGGCGATCAAGAGACCCAGTACTTC; d_gene: TRBD1; j_gene: TRBJ2-5; len: 16; v_gene: TRBV10-3; abundance: -
CDR3aa: CASRANTGIGSPLHF; CDR3nt: TGTGCCAGCAGAGCCAACACAGGAATAGGGTCACCCCTCCACTTT; d_gene: -; j_gene: TRBJ1-6; len: 15; v_gene: TRBV6-5; abundance: -
CDR3aa: CASSSTGSGNTIYF; CDR3nt: TGTGCCAGCAGCTCGACAGGCTCTGGAAACACCATATATTTT; d_gene: -; j_gene: TRBJ1-3; len: 14; v_gene: TRBV7-2; abundance: -
CDR3aa: CASSPFRGTNEKLFF; CDR3nt: TGTGCTAGCAGCCCATTCAGGGGGACTAATGAAAAACTGTTTTTT; d_gene: TRBD1; j_gene: TRBJ1-4; len: 15; v_gene: TRBV7-7; abundance: -
CDR3aa: CASSIGTSGLRTGELFF; CDR3nt: TGTGCCAGTAGTATCGGGACTAGCGGGCTCCGAACCGGGGAGCTGTTTTTT; d_gene: TRBD2; j_gene: TRBJ2-2; len: 17; v_gene: TRBV19; abundance: -
CDR3aa: CASSNTGGGLAGSYEQYF; CDR3nt: TGCGCCAGCAGTAACACGGGTGGTGGGCTAGCGGGATCCTACGAGCAGTACTTC; d_gene: TRBD2; j_gene: TRBJ2-7; len: 18; v_gene: TRBV10-2; abundance: -
CDR3aa: CASSPRDSGNYGYTF; CDR3nt: TGCGCCAGCAGTCCCCGGGACAGCGGTAACTATGGCTACACCTTC; d_gene: TRBD1; j_gene: TRBJ1-2; len: 15; v_gene: TRBV10-2; abundance: -
CDR3aa: CATSRVRQGPTDTQYF; CDR3nt: TGTGCCACCAGCAGAGTAAGACAGGGTCCCACAGATACGCAGTATTTT; d_gene: TRBD1; j_gene: TRBJ2-3; len: 16; v_gene: TRBV15; abundance: -